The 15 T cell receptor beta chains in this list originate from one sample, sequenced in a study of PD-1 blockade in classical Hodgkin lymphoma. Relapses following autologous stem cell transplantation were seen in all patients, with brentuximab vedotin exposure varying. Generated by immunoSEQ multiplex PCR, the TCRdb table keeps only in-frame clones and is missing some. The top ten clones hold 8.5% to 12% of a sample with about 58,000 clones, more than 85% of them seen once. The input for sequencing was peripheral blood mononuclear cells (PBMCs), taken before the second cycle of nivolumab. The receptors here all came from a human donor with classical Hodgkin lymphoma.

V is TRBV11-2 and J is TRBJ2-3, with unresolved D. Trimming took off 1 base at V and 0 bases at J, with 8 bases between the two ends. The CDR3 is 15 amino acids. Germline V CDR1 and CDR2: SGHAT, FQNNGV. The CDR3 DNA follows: TGTGCCAGCAGCTTAGGGTCACCGAGCACAGATACGCAGTATTTT. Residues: CASSLGSPSTDTQYF. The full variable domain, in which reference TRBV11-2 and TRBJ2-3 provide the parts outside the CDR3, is EAGVAQSPRYKIIEKRQSVAFWCNPISGHATLYWYQQILGQGPKLLIQFQNNGVVDDSQLPKDRFSAERLKGVDSTLKIQPAKLEDSAVYLCASSLGSPSTDTQYFGPGTRLTVL.

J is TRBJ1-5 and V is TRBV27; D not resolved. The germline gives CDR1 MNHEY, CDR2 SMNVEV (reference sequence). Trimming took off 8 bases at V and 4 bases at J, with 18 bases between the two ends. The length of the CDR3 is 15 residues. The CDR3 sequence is CASAKGPIGNQPQHF. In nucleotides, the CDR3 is TGTGCCAGCGCCAAAGGCCCCATCGGGAATCAGCCCCAGCATTTT.

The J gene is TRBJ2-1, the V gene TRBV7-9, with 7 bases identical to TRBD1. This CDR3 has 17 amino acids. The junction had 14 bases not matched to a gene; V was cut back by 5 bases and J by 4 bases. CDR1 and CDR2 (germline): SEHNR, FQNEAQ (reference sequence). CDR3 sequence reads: CASSPRTGSVLYNEQFF. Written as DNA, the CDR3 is TGTGCCAGCAGCCCCCGGACAGGTTCCGTCCTTTACAATGAGCAGTTCTTC.

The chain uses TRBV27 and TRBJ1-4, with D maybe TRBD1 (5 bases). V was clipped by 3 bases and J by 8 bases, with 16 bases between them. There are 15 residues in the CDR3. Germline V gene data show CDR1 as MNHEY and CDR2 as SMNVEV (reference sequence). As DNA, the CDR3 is TGTGCCAGCAGTTTCCGAGGGCAGGGCAAAGAAAAACTGTTTTTT. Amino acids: CASSFRGQGKEKLFF.

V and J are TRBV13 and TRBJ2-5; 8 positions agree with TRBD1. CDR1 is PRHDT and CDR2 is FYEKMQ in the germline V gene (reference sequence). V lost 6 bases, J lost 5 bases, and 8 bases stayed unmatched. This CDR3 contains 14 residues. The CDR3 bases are TGTGCCAGCAGTTCGGCCGGGGACAGGGAGACCCAGTACTTC. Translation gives CASSSAGDRETQYF.

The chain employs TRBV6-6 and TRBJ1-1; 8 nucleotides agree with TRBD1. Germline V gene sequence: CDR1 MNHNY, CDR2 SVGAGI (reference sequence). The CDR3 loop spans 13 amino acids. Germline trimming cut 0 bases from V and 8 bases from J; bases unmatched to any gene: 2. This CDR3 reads CASSYSRTGEAFF. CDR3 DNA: TGTGCCAGCAGTTACTCGAGGACAGGGGAAGCTTTCTTT.

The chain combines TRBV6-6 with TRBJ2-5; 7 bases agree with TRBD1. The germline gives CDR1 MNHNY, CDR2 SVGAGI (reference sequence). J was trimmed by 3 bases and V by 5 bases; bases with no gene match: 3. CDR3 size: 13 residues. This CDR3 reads CASSPGTEETQYF. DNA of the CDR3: TGTGCCAGCAGTCCCGGGACAGAAGAGACCCAGTACTTC.

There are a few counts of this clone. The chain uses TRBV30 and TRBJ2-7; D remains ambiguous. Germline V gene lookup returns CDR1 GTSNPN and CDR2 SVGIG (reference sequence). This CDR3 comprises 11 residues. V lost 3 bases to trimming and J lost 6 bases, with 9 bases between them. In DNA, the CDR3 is TGTGCCTGGAGCCGCACACGCGAGCAGTACTTC. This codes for CAWSRTREQYF.

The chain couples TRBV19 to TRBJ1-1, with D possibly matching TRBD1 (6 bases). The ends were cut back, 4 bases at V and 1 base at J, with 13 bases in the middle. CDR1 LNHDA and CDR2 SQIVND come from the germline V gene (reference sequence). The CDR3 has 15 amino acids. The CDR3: CASSTSPRGNTEAFF. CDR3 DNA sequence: TGTGCCAGTAGTACTTCTCCCAGGGGGAACACTGAAGCTTTCTTT.

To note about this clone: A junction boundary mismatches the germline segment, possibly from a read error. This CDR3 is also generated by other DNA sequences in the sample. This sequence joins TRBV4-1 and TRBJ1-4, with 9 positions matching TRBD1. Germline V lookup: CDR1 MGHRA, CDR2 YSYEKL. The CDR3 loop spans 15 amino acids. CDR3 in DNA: TGCGCCAGCAGCCAAGTAACAGGGGGCGAGGAAAAGCTGTTTTTT. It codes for CASSQVTGGEEKLFF.

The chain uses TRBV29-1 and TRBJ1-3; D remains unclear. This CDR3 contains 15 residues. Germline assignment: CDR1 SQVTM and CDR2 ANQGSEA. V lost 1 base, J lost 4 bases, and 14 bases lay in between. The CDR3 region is CSVEVARGPGNTIYF. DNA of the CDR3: TGCAGCGTTGAAGTAGCTCGAGGGCCCGGAAACACCATATATTTT. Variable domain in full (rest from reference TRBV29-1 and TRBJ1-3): SAVISQKPSRDICQRGTSLTIQCQVDSQVTMMFWYRQQPGQSLTLIATANQGSEATYESGFVIDKFPISRPNLTFSTLTVSNMSPEDSSIYLCSVEVARGPGNTIYFGEGSWLTVV.

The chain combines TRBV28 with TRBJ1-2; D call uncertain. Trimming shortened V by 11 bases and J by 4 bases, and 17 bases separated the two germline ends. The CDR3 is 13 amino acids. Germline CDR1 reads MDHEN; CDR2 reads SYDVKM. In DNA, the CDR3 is TGTGCCGTCGTGCCAGGAGATCCCTATGGCTACACCTTC. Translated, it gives CAVVPGDPYGYTF.

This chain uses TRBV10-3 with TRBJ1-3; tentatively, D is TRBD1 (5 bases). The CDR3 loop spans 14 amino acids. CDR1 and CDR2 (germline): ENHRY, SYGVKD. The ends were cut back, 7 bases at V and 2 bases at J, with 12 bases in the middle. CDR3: CAIKITGAGNTIYF. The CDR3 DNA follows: TGTGCCATCAAGATCACAGGTGCTGGAAACACCATATATTTT.

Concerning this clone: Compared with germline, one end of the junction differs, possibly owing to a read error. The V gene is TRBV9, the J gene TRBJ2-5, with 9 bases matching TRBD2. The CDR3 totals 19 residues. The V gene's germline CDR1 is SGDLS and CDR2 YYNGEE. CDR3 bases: TGTGCCAGCAGTGATCCGTGGGGTAGCGGGAGAACAAACCAGGAGACCCAGTACTTC. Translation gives CASSDPWGSGRTNQETQYF.

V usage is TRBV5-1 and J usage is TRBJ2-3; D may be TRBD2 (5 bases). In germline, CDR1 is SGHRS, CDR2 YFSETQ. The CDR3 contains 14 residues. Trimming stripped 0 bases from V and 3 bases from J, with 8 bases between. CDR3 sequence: CASSLGTSTDTQYF. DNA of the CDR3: TGCGCCAGCAGCTTGGGGACTTCAACAGATACGCAGTATTTT.